This T cell receptor beta chain originates from a study of shared clonotypes between healthy human individuals (TCRdb year 2020). For the study in its entirety: Three men and a couple of women, aged 18 to 49 years, made up the cohort. To estimate repertoire size and how much clonotypes are shared between individuals, the study performed deep sequencing of blood TCR repertoires from a handful of healthy adults. Per donor, leukapheresis produced somewhere between about 0.94 and 8.9 billion PBMCs. For each donor, CD4 naive and CD4 memory were each given three plates, CD8 naive was given two plates, and CD8 memory was given one plate. Libraries were prepared and TCR repertoires were sequenced by different laboratories using diverse techniques, in order to increase sequencing depth and limit assay-specific biases.

This clone was picked up many times. Which antigen it targets is not known. There are no base qualities to consult, and no much larger clone falls within one base. The paper as a whole reports these results and caveats: Even with the large sequencing depth, rarefaction of the sorted-subset datasets indicated that sequencing was incomplete. Compared with non-shared clonotypes, clonotypes shared by all four sorted-subset donors had higher generation probabilities. Sampling was restricted to blood, and TCR repertoires in tissue are likely to differ from TCR repertoires in blood. Naive subsets generally had larger estimated clonotype richness than memory subsets did. Based on pairwise subsampling, the degree of clonotype sharing among donors was expected to be affected by sequencing depth. The small number of donors limited the genetic and exposure-history diversity represented. Across a handful of donors, about 4.5% of naive CD4, 3.5% of naive CD8, about 2% of memory CD4, and around 0.4% of memory CD8 clonotypes were shared.

TCR CDR3 regions were amplified from genomic DNA by multiplex PCR using the deep immunoSEQ assay. Extracted genomic DNA from each cell subset was distributed evenly across all wells of several immunoSEQ 96-well plates, and each plate was treated as a replicate. For sorted subsets, about 210 ng of genomic DNA, equivalent to about 30,000 T cell genomes, went into each replicate PCR. The purified libraries were quantified using a Qubit 3.0 fluorometer, sized with a Bioanalyzer 2100, and then quantified again using the KAPA Library Quantification kit. A separate single-read 150-cycle Illumina NextSeq 550 flow cell was used to sequence each immunoSEQ 96-well plate. For the original study's pipeline: Because only junctional sequences without quality scores were contained in the immunoSEQ output, filtering matching that applied to full-length reads could not be performed. Sequences were annotated with PyIR, a Python wrapper for IgBLAST v1.9, and V/J genes and CDR3 were assigned using IMGT germline references. Reads were filtered out if the reads had weak V/J assignments (E-value above 1e-6), no CDR3, stop codons, out-of-frame junctions, or ambiguous translated residues. A V3J clonotype was defined by an identical inferred V gene, J gene, and CDR3 amino acid sequence. Percentage overlap between repertoires was computed as shared unique clonotypes divided by the size of the smaller repertoire. Repertoire richness was assessed with RTK rarefaction, the Chao1 estimator, and Recon v2.1 estimates of unobserved clonotypes. OLGA was used to compute generation probabilities for all TCRbeta clonotypes that the gDNA method yielded from several donors. TCRdb took over this immuneACCESS table, retaining in-frame rearrangements with V and J assigned. Such tables are incomplete; in checked studies, under half of the missing clones stem from an unresolved V gene, and the remainder is unexplained. The DNA was the basis for D and trimming; V, J and clone size are from that table. The table for this sample lists about 1.1 million clones; about 80% of them were counted only once. Of the sample, roughly 0.9% is held by the ten largest clones.

The donors were healthy, HIV-negative adults with no recently reported acute infections or vaccinations. Only Caucasian adults living in Nashville, Tennessee, USA were represented among the donors. CD4+ T cells were enriched by magnetic negative selection, after which naive cells were positively selected on CD45RA and the negative fraction was taken as the memory subset. After blood collection by leukapheresis, PBMCs were isolated using Ficoll-Histopaque density gradient centrifugation and then cryopreserved in the vapor phase of liquid nitrogen. Purity and quantity of every magnetically sorted T cell population were checked by analytical flow cytometry. From each sorted fraction, genomic DNA was isolated and quantified by UV absorbance on a Nanodrop 2000c. CDR3 length: 16 amino acids, cysteine to phenylalanine. CDR3 DNA only is kept here, 48 bases in frame from base 1. CDR1 MNHEY and CDR2 SMNVEV are derived from the germline V gene (reference sequence). Trimming removed 4 bases from V and 9 bases from J, leaving 22 bases between the germline ends.

The clonotype originates from a man aged 18 to 35 in good health. Some clones in this sample may be carry-over from other donors' samples. The sequenced sample consisted of memory CD4+ T cells from PBMCs. What the cell subset or site label conveys for this sample: CD45RA-negative fraction. The chain couples TRBV27 to TRBJ2-1; TRBD2 is a possible D gene, resting on 5 matching bases. The sequenced DNA is TGTGCCAGCAGTTCCGCTATACTGACGAGGGTAGGTGAGCAGTTCTTC. Its protein is CASSSAILTRVGEQFF.